This entry concerns a single TCR beta chain. Its cognate antigen is unknown. Germline CDR1 reads SEHNR; CDR2 reads FQNEAQ (reference sequence). Trimming took off 7 bases at V and 10 bases at J, with 8 bases between the two ends. The CDR3 runs 10 residues. The data belong to a study of CD8+CD57+ T cells in acquired aplastic anemia. Study information: Mean DNA quantity obtained from sorted CD4+ and CD8+ cells was 3.2 ug. General observations from the study: About 29 CD8+ CDR3 sequences occurred in both the patients and the controls.

Profiling that covered TCR beta VDJ and CDR3 relied on genomic DNA as its template. TCRdb analysed the reads with MiXCR anew, one entry per CDR3 protein. Of approximately 190,000 distinct CDR3 sequences in the sample, just under 50% are singletons; the top ten hold over 7.5%. By flow cytometry, patients selected for sequencing had shown an expansion of CD8+CD57+ cells. Patients had not yet gotten any therapy when their blood was taken for sampling. The chain combines TRBV7-9 with TRBJ2-1; D gene uncertain. The specimen sequenced was sorted CD4+, CD8+, or CD8+CD57+ T cells (not recorded which) from PBMCs. The sequence came from a human donor with aplastic anemia. CDR3 loop: CASTGSEQFF. CDR3 bases: TGTGCCAGCACGGGCAGCGAGCAGTTCTTC.